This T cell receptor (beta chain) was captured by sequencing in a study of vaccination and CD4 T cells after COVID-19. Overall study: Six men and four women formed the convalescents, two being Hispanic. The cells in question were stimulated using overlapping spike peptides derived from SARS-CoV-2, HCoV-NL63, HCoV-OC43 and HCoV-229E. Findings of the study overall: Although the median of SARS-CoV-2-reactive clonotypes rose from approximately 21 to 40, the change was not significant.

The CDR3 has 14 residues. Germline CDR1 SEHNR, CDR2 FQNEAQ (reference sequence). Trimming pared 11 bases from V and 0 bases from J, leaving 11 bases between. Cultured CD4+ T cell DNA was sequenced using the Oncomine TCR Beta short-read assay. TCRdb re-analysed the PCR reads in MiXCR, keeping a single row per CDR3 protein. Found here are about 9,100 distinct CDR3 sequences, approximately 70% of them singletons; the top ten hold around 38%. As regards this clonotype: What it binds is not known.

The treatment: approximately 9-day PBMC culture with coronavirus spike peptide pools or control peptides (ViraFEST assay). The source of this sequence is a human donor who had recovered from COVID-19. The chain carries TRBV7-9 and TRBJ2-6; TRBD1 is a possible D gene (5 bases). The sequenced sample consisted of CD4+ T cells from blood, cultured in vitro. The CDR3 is CAGHNSSGANVLTF. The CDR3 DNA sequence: TGTGCCGGACATAACAGCTCTGGGGCCAACGTCCTGACTTTC. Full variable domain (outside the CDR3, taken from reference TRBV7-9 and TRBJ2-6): DTGVSQNPRHKITKRGQNVTFRCDPISEHNRLYWYRQTLGQGPEFLTYFQNEAQLEKSRLLSDRFSAERPKGSFSTLEIQRTEQGDSAMYLCAGHNSSGANVLTFGAGSRLTVL.